These 10 T cell receptor beta chains share one sample of origin, sequenced in a study of blood T cell repertoires in COVID-19. TCRdb's copy holds only in-frame clones and misses some; the assay was immunoSEQ multiplex PCR. This sample carries 300,000 to 400,000 clones, 87% of them seen once, and the ten largest clones take roughly 8.9%. The specimen sequenced was peripheral blood. Every receptor here comes from a man aged 30 to 39 with COVID-19, enrolled during active disease.

V is TRBV27 and J is TRBJ2-5; 11 bases align to TRBD2. Germline loops: CDR1 MNHEY, CDR2 SMNVEV (reference sequence). CDR3 length: 17 residues. With V trimmed by 2 bases and J by 2 bases, 7 bases remained unmatched. CDR3 region: CASSLLTTSGIQETQYF. CDR3 DNA sequence: TGTGCCAGCAGTTTACTGACGACTAGCGGGATTCAAGAGACCCAGTACTTC.

This clone was seen a handful of times. The rearrangement joins TRBV25-1 to TRBJ2-7, with D possibly being TRBD2 (5 bases). CDR1 is MGHDK and CDR2 is SYGVNS in the germline V gene. This CDR3 has 14 amino acids. Trimming took off 3 bases at V and 1 base at J, with 10 bases between the two ends. CDR3 sequence reads: CASSEYLASYEQYF. CDR3 nucleotides: TGTGCCAGCAGTGAGTACCTAGCATCCTACGAGCAGTACTTC.

The rearrangement uses TRBV5-6 and TRBJ1-5; 11 bases align to TRBD1. Germline lookup yields CDR1 SGHDT and CDR2 YYEEEE. V lost 0 bases and J lost 5; bases outside the gene matches: 4. The CDR3 covers 16 residues. DNA for the CDR3: TGTGCCAGCAGCTTGGGAGGACAGGGGGCCTATCAGCCCCAGCATTTT. This encodes CASSLGGQGAYQPQHF.

The chain combines TRBV19 with TRBJ1-1; TRBD1 might be the D (6 bases). Germline assignment: CDR1 LNHDA and CDR2 SQIVND (reference sequence). Trimming took 8 bases from V and 0 from J, leaving 13 bases between them. The CDR3 is 14 residues long. The CDR3 sequence: CASRRDIMNTEAFF. CDR3 bases: TGTGCCAGTCGCAGGGACATCATGAACACTGAAGCTTTCTTT.

V usage is TRBV7-2 and J usage is TRBJ2-3, with D possibly matching TRBD1 (5 bases). Germline CDR1 and CDR2: SGHTA and FQGNSA. The CDR3 runs 15 residues. V lost 5 bases and J lost 2, with 14 bases in between. CDR3 bases: TGTGCCAGCAGCCCCCAAGCTGGGGCCACAGATACGCAGTATTTT. Residues: CASSPQAGATDTQYF.

The V call is TRBV6-5, the J call TRBJ2-1, with D perhaps TRBD2 (6 bases). V lost 5 bases, J lost 3 bases, and 14 bases lay in between. The CDR3 consists of 15 residues. CDR1 is MNHEY, CDR2 SVGAGI, per germline. This chain's CDR3 is CASSHRLGVYNEQFF. In DNA, the CDR3 is TGTGCCAGCAGTCACCGACTAGGGGTCTACAATGAGCAGTTCTTC.

The chain links TRBV19 to TRBJ2-7; 11 bases map to TRBD1. The ends lost 5 bases at V and 2 bases at J; junction bases unmatched: 5. This CDR3 comprises 15 residues. Per germline, CDR1 LNHDA and CDR2 SQIVND (reference sequence). The CDR3 is CASSPGQGAAYEQYF. The CDR3 nucleotides read TGTGCCAGTAGTCCCGGACAGGGGGCGGCCTACGAGCAGTACTTC.

The table lists this clone with a few counts. The identical CDR3 is also encoded by other nucleotide sequences in the sample. The rearrangement joins TRBV19 to TRBJ2-3, with 8 nucleotides matching TRBD1. With V trimmed by 8 bases and J by 2 bases, 6 bases remained unmatched. Germline V gene data show CDR1 as LNHDA and CDR2 as SQIVND (reference sequence). The CDR3 totals 14 residues. DNA of the CDR3: TGTGCCAGTTCTCGGACAGGGTCCACAGATACGCAGTATTTT. Translating gives CASSRTGSTDTQYF.

V gene TRBV11-1 combines with J gene TRBJ2-2; possibly TRBD1 for D (6 bases). Trimming stripped 3 bases from V and 1 base from J, with 6 bases between. CDR1 is SGHAT, CDR2 FQDESV, per germline (reference sequence). The CDR3 consists of 14 residues. As DNA, the CDR3 is TGTGCCAGCAGCTTGGGACAGAACACCGGGGAGCTGTTTTTT. As protein: CASSLGQNTGELFF.

This sequence joins TRBV19 and TRBJ1-5; TRBD1 aligns across 10 bases. V lost 6 bases to trimming and J lost 5 bases; unmatched junction nucleotides: 13. Germline CDR1 and CDR2: LNHDA and SQIVND (reference sequence). The CDR3 totals 17 residues. The CDR3 region is CASSRQGAGYEYQPQHF. DNA of the CDR3: TGTGCCAGTAGCCGACAGGGGGCCGGGTATGAGTATCAGCCCCAGCATTTT.